This T cell receptor beta chain was recovered during a study of T cells in Graves' hyperthyroidism and ophthalmopathy. Study in general: Peripheral blood was drawn at first diagnosis, prior to all treatment.

This clonotype was found a few times. Amplification of TCR beta CDR3 regions was performed using RNA transcripts as template. First-round RT-PCR targeting the TCR CDR3 was performed with the HTBI primer set. TCRdb used MiXCR to reprocess the multiplex PCR reads, holding one entry per CDR3 protein. This table holds fewer than 750,000 distinct CDR3 sequences, about 15% found once. Lactation, pregnancy, other autoimmune disease or uncontrolled infection excluded patients. Source material for PBMCs was more than 7.5 ml fresh peripheral blood. Germline loops: CDR1 MGHDK, CDR2 SYGVNS. This CDR3 has 19 residues. The germline V and J ends were trimmed by 1 base and 0 bases, with 21 bases remaining between them.

The specimen was blood. The chain couples TRBV25-1 to TRBJ2-5; D is ambiguous. This receptor was taken from a woman aged 45-59 years with Graves' ophthalmopathy. The CDR3 spells CASSESGWSVAGYQETQYF. CDR3 nucleotide sequence: TGTGCCAGCAGTGAATCCGGGTGGTCGGTGGCAGGATACCAAGAGACCCAGTACTTC.